This is a list of T cell receptor beta chains from one sample in a study of regulatory T cells in long-lasting Graves disease. TCRdb used MiXCR to reprocess the multiplex PCR reads, holding one entry per CDR3 protein. The repertoire holds 450,000 to 600,000 distinct CDR3 sequences, approximately 15% seen once, with 10% in the top ten. These data were likewise used in another study, on T cells in Graves' hyperthyroidism and ophthalmopathy.

The sample was peripheral blood mononuclear cells (PBMCs), taken at new diagnosis, from a patient treated with antithyroid drugs. Receptors originate from a young man with Graves disease. Both conserved end residues are part of each CDR3. Each record gives: V gene, CDR3 protein.

TRBV30 CAWRNLQGRFTGELFF
TRBV7-2 CASSFYRGEDEQYF
TRBV30 CAWAQGAGWDTEAFF
TRBV7-3 CASSPNAQQGGKGYTF
TRBV27 CANPNRRQFSSYEQYF
TRBV11-3 CASSFWRGGELFF
TRBV20-1 CSARMGSLEAFF
TRBV3-1 CASSHLREQYF
TRBV4-1 CASSQDGGLQYQETQYF
TRBV7-6 CASSLTAPATANTGELFF
TRBV7-9 CASSQSRDAYEQYF
TRBV6-1 CASSEALFLGAYNEQFF
TRBV29-1 CSVEGRNSGNTIYF
TRBV12-3/TRBV12-4 CASSLSDRAWYEQYF
TRBV5-1 CASSFRFGKETQYF
TRBV7-9 CASSPPGPLFTPIYF
TRBV29-1 CSVRTGGGNQPQHF
TRBV20-1 CSAPLLEAGTQYF
TRBV10-3 CAISGSAGGTYNEQFF
TRBV6-4 CASSVGGFNYGYTF
TRBV18 CASSPNFLPTGQPQHF
TRBV24-1 CATQLGGEADTQYF
TRBV25-1 CASSDQGQPQHF
TRBV4-1 CASSGLVTDTQYF
TRBV11-2 CASSKSTDTQYF
TRBV18 CASSPGRPLGMEQYF
TRBV9 CASSVVGAASTDTQYF
TRBV5-4 CASSFYGRGFGELFF
TRBV12-3/TRBV12-4 CASTPSVAAGFYEQYF
TRBV7-9 CASSLAGYPSSYNEQFF
TRBV28 CASSPGSSYEQYF
TRBV29-1 CSVFPGQGDYGYTF
TRBV5-1 CASRRQGGDTEAFF
TRBV9 CASSVVPSGRGEQFF
TRBV7-3 CASSSMADYTDTQYF
TRBV4-1 CASSQARLAGVKNTGELFF
TRBV29-1 CSVVPIEVPFF
TRBV20-1 CSASPSDWGGYTF
TRBV19 CASSRVTGYRQETQYF
TRBV24-1 CATSDLNTEAFF
TRBV30 CACSPGQGRVGELFF
TRBV2 CASSGRAGVNEQFF
TRBV9 CASSVVGGGTDTQYF